The sequence of this T cell receptor delta chain was determined in a study of gamma-delta T cells after stem cell transplantation. TCRdb re-processed the RT-PCR reads via CATT. Of some 850 delta-chain clones listed, roughly a tenth are singletons. This clone came up a few times. The protein given by TCRdb reflects a much larger clone and differs at residue 8 from this DNA's translation, likely from a read error; the protein shown is the DNA's translation. Germline CDR1 TSWWSYY, CDR2 QGS. The CDR3 extends over 19 amino acids. After removal of 6 bases from V and 6 bases from J, the junction contained 24 bases not matched to a gene.

Sequenced: gamma-delta T cells. The rearrangement uses TRDV1 and TRDJ1; 8 bases match TRDD3. This receptor was obtained from a human donor. It is not recorded whose cells these are; they may come from a transplant donor. The CDR3 is CALGIRGSIAWGKGHKLIF. CDR3 in DNA: TGTGCTCTTGGAATTAGGGGGTCCATTGCCTGGGGGAAGGGCCATAAACTCATCTTT.